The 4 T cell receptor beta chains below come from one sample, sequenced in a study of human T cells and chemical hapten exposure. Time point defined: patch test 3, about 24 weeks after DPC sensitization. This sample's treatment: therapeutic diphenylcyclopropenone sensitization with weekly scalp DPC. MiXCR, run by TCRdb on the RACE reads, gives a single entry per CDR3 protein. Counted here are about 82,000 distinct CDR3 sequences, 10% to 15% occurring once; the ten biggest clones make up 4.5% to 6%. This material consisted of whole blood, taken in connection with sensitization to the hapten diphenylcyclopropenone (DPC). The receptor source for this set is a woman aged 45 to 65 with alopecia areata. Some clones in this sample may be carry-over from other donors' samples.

CDR3 DNA: TGCAGCGTTTTCAGCGGGAGAAGATCCTACAATGAGCAGTTCTTC. It yields the protein CSVFSGRRSYNEQFF. The J gene is TRBJ2-1, the V gene TRBV29-1; 8 nucleotides align to TRBD2. The CDR3 loop spans 15 amino acids. In germline, CDR1 is SQVTM, CDR2 ANQGSEA. The junction had 7 bases not matched to a gene; V was cut back by 5 bases and J by 1 base.

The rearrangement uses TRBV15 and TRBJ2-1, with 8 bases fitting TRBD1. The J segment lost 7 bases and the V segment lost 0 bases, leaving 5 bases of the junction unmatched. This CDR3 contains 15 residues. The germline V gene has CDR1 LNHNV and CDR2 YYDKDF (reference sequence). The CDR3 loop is CATSREAGGMNEQFF. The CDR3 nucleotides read TGTGCCACCAGCAGAGAGGCAGGGGGCATGAATGAGCAGTTCTTC.

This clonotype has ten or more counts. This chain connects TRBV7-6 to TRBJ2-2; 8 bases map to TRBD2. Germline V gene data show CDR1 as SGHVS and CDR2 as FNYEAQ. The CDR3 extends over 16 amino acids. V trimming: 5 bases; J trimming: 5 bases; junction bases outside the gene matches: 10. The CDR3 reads CASSPNPGLGTGELFF. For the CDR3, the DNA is TGTGCCAGCAGCCCCAACCCGGGACTAGGAACCGGGGAGCTGTTTTTT. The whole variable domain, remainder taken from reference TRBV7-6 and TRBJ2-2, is GAGVSQSPRYKVTKRGQDVALRCDPISGHVSLYWYRQALGQGPEFLTYFNYEAQQDKSGLPNDRFSAERPEGSISTLTIQRTEQRDSAMYRCASSPNPGLGTGELFFGEGSRLTVL.

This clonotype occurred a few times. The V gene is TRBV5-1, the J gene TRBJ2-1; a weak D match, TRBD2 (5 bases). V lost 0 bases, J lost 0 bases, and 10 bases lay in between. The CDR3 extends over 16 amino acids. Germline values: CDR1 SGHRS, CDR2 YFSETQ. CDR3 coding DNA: TGCGCCAGCAGCTTGGTGGACTTGAGCTCCTACAATGAGCAGTTCTTC. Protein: CASSLVDLSSYNEQFF.